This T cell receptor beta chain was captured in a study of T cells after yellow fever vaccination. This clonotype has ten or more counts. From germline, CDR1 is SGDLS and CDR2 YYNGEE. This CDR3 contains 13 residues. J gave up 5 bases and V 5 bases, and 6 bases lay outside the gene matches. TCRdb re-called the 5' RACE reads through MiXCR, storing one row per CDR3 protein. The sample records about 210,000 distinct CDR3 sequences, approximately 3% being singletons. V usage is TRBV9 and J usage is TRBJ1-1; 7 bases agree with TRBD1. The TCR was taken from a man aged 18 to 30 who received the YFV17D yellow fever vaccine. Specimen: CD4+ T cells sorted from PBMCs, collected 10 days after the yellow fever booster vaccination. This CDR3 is CASSAGGGTEAFF. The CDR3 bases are TGTGCCAGCAGTGCAGGGGGGGGAACTGAAGCTTTCTTT.